This T cell receptor (beta chain) was documented in a study of shared T cell receptors in the human thymus (dated by TCRdb to the early 2020s). Regarding the research as a whole: The study investigated the way shared, self-reactive T-cell receptor alpha chains are produced in the human thymus.

The CDR3 numbers 19 residues from cysteine through phenylalanine. Here the CDR3 DNA is all that survives: 57 bases in frame from base 1. V lost 2 bases and J lost 0 bases; the stretch between them is 20 bases long. The germline V gene (reference sequence) gives CDR1 as LNHDA and CDR2 as SQIVND. Library preparation used the immunoSEQ multiplex PCR assay. TCRdb provides this immuneACCESS table in a form limited to in-frame rearrangements. Some clones are lacking; in checked studies, under half of them reflect an unresolved V gene, and why the rest are absent is not known. The table for this sample lists about 380,000 clones; roughly 94% of them were counted only once. The top ten hold approximately 0.02% of the sample. A word on this clone: Its antigen has not been determined. No much larger clonotype is one base removed from it; base qualities were not supplied.

Sequences were obtained from thymocytes. The chain couples TRBV19 to TRBJ1-5; no D gene call is confident. This clonotype was sampled from a human donor. The CDR3 region has the sequence CASSIHLHREAYSNQPQHF. In nucleotide form, the sequence is TGTGCCAGTAGTATACACCTCCACAGAGAGGCTTATAGCAATCAGCCCCAGCATTTT.